The 5 T cell receptor beta chains below all came from one sample that was sequenced in a study of beta chain features in type 1 diabetes. These TCRs are of unknown antigen specificity. Sequenced material consisted of expressed TCRB transcripts (all of the isolated RNA was reverse transcribed). Repertoires were generated with immunoSEQ multiplex PCR, while TCRdb's copy carries only in-frame clones and drops some. The sample carries 200,000 to 300,000 clones, around 14% recorded once. Whole-study results and caveats: Moderately but significantly shorter TCRB CDR3s were found in Type 1 diabetes patients in all four CD4+ subsets.

Sequencing used naive CD4+ T cells from blood. Source of these receptors: a man aged 25 to 45 with type 1 diabetes.

This clone was seen a single time. The chain carries TRBV9 and TRBJ2-1, with 7 bases aligning to TRBD1. There are 16 residues in the CDR3. Germline CDR1 and CDR2: SGDLS and YYNGEE. V shed 4 bases and J 4 bases; nucleotides not matched to a gene: 11. The CDR3 bases are TGTGCCAGCAGCAATGAACCGGGACAGAGATACAATGAGCAGTTCTTC. Amino acids: CASSNEPGQRYNEQFF.

This sequence joins TRBV28 and TRBJ1-2; D call uncertain. The V end was cut by 3 bases, the J end by 7 bases, with 9 bases between. Germline CDR1 MDHEN, CDR2 SYDVKM. The CDR3 loop spans 12 amino acids. The DNA of the CDR3 is TGTGCCAGCAGTTTCCGGGGTGGTGGCTACACCTTC. This gives the protein CASSFRGGGYTF.

This chain links TRBV7-9 with TRBJ2-5; weak D call: TRBD2 (8 bases). The V end was cut by 5 bases, the J end by 2 bases, with 24 bases between. CDR1 is SEHNR, CDR2 FQNEAQ, per germline (reference sequence). The CDR3 sequence is 18 residues long. CDR3 nucleotides: TGTGCCAGCAGCCCGACAGGGAATGTAGCGGGGCTGCAAGAGACCCAGTACTTC. This translates into CASSPTGNVAGLQETQYF.

A few counts support this clone. The V gene is TRBV7-2, the J gene TRBJ2-3, with 10 bases matching TRBD2. The CDR3 sequence is 14 residues long. V was pared by 4 bases and J by 7 bases, with 5 bases of the junction left unmatched. Germline CDR1 SGHTA, CDR2 FQGNSA. The CDR3 sequence: CASSSLAGGYTQYF. DNA for the CDR3: TGTGCCAGCAGCTCCTTAGCGGGGGGCTATACGCAGTATTTT.

This chain links TRBV15 with TRBJ2-7, with TRBD2 matching over 8 bases. Germline trimming cut 6 bases from V and 2 bases from J; bases unmatched to any gene: 9. The germline CDR1 and CDR2 sequences are LNHNV and YYDKDF (reference sequence). The length of the CDR3 is 15 residues. CDR3 bases: TGTGCCACCAGTTCCGAAGCGGGAGAAGCCTACGAGCAGTACTTC. Its protein is CATSSEAGEAYEQYF.